This paragraph reports one T cell receptor (beta chain). No antigen is known for it. This sample is drawn from a study of tumor-infiltrating lymphocytes in primary liver carcinoma. Overall study: Each sample had roughly 3.65 to 7.5 million productive TCRbeta reads regardless of tissue type.

Unsorted whole blood yielded blood RNA, and germline DNA was extracted as well. Patients in the cohort were treatment-naive and living with chronic HBV infection. cDNA specific to TCR beta was made from around 530 ng of total RNA, with a constant-region primer employed for priming. Generation of the TCR beta libraries relied on three nested multiplex PCR rounds using slightly modified ARM-PCR. Running 10 cycles apiece, the first two PCR rounds relied on TRBV1-TRBV30 forward primers together with a C-beta reverse primer. One entry per CDR3 protein results from TCRdb running MiXCR on the multiplex PCR reads. The profile shows approximately 340,000 distinct CDR3 sequences, about 61% of them singletons. Overall study results and limits: Tumor-adjacent and tumor-blood pairs shared a smaller degree of overlap than tumor region pairs.

This CDR3 spans 18 amino acids. Germline lookup yields CDR1 ENHRY and CDR2 SYGVKD. V lost 8 bases and J lost 3; bases outside the gene matches: 14. The chain has TRBV10-3 and TRBJ2-6, with TRBD1 identical over 9 bases. This receptor was obtained from a man in his forties or fifties with primary liver carcinoma and hepatitis B virus infection. Sequencing was carried out using peripheral blood. The CDR3 DNA is TGTGCCATCGGGGCGGACAGGGGAAGGTCGTTTGGGGCCAACGTCCTGACTTTC. Translating gives CAIGADRGRSFGANVLTF.